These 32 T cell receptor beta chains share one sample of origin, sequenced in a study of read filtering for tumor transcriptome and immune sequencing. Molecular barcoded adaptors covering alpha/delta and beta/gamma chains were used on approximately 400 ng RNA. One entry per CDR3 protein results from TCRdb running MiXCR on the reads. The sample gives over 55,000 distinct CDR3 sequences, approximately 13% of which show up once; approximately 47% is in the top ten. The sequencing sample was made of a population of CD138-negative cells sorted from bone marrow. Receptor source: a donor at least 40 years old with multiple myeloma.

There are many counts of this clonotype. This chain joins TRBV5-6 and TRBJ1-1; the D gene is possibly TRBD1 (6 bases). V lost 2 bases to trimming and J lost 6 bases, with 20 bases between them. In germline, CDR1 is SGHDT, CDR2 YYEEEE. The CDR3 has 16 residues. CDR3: CASSFNSLTGAAEAFF. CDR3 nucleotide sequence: TGTGCCAGCAGCTTTAACTCTTTGACAGGAGCTGCTGAAGCTTTCTTT.

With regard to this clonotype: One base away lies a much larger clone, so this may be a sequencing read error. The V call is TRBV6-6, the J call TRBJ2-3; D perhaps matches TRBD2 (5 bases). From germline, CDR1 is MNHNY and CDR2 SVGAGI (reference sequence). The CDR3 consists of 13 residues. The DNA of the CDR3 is TGTGCCGCGGGTGGGGAGAGCACAGATACGCAGTCTTTT. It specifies CAAGGESTDTQSF.

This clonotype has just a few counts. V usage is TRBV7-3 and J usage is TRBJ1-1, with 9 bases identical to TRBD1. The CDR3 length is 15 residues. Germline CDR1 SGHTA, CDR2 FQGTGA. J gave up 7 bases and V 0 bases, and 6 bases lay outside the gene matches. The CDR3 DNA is TGTGCCAGCAGCTTAACTGGGGGACAGGGTTTTGAAGCTTTCTTT. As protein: CASSLTGGQGFEAFF.

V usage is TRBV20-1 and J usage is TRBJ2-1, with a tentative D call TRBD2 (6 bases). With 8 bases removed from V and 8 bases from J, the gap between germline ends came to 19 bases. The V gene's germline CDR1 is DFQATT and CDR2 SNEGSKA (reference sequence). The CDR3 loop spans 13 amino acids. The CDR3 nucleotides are TGCAGTCGGAGTAGCGGAATCCCCGATGAGCAGTTCTTC. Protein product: CSRSSGIPDEQFF.

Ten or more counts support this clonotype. The CDR3 here is CASSLVQGTTLTKNIQYF. The CDR3 nucleotides read TGCGCCAGCAGCTTGGTTCAGGGAACTACCTTAACCAAAAACATTCAGTACTTC. This chain links TRBV5-1 with TRBJ2-4; D may be TRBD1 (5 bases). CDR1 is SGHRS, CDR2 YFSETQ, per germline. V was shortened by 0 bases and J by 2 bases, with 18 bases between the two germline ends. The CDR3 is made up of 18 amino acids.

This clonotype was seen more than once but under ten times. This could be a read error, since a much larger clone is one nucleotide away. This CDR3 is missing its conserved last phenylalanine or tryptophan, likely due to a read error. CDR3 nucleotides: TGCAGCGTCCCCCCGACGAGGGGCCGCGGGCAGTTCCTC. Translation: CSVPPTRGRGQFL. The J gene is TRBJ2-1, the V gene TRBV29-1, with D perhaps matching TRBD1 or TRBD2 (5 bases each). Between the trimmed V and J ends, which lost 6 bases and 12 bases, there was a span of 21 bases. The CDR3 is made up of 13 amino acids. Germline lookup yields CDR1 SQVTM and CDR2 ANQGSEA.

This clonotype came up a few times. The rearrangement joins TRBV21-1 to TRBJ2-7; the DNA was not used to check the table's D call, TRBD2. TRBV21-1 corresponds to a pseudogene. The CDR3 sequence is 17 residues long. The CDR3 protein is CANWGTSGTKDAYEQYF. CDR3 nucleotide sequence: TGTGCCAACTGGGGGACTAGCGGGACAAAGGACGCCTACGAGCAGTACTTC.

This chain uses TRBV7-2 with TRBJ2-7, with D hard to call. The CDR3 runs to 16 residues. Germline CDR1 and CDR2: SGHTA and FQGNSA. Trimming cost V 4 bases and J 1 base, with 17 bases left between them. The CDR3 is CASSSVLVAPSYEQYF. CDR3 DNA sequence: TGTGCCAGCAGCTCGGTGTTGGTTGCTCCTTCCTACGAGCAGTACTTC.

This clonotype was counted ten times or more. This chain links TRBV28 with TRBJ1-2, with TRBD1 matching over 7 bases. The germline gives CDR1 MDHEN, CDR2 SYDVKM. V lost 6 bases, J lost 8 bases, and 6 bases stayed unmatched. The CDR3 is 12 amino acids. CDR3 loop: CASRRDSSGYTF. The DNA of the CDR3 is TGTGCCAGCAGAAGGGACAGCTCCGGCTACACCTTC.

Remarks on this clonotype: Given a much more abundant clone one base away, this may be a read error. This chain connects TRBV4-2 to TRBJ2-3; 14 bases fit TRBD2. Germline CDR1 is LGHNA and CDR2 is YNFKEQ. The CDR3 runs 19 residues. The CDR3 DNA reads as TGCGCCAGCAGCCCATCGGGACTAGCGGGAGACCCTCACACAGATACGCAGTATTTT. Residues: CASSPSGLAGDPHTDTQYF.

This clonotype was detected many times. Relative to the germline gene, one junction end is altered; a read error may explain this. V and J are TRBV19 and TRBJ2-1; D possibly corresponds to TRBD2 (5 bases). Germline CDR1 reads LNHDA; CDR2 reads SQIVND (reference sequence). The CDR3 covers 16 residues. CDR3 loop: CSSMVISGRSYNEQFF. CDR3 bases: TGTTCCAGTATGGTAATAAGCGGACGCTCCTACAATGAGCAGTTCTTC.

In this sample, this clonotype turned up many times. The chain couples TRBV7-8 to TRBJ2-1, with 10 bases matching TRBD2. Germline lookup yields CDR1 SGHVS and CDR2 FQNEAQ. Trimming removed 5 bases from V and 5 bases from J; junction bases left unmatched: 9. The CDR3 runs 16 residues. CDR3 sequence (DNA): TGTGCCAGCAGCCCTTTGTTACTAGCGGGAAACAATGAGCAGTTCTTC. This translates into CASSPLLLAGNNEQFF.

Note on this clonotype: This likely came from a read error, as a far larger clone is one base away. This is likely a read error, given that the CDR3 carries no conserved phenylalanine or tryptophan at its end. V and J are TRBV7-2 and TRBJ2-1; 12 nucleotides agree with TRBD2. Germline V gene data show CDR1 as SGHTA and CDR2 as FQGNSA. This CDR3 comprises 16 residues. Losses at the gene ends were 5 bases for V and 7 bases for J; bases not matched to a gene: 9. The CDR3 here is CASSTLAGGPVNEQFS. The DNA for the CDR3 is TGTGCCAGCAGCACCCTAGCGGGAGGGCCGGTAAATGAGCAGTTCTCC.

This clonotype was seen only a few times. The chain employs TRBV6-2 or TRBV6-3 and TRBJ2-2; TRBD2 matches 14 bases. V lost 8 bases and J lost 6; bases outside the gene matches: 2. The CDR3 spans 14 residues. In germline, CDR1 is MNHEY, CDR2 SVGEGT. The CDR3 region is CASGLAGGAGELFF. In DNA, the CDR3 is TGTGCCAGCGGACTAGCGGGAGGAGCCGGGGAGCTGTTTTTT.

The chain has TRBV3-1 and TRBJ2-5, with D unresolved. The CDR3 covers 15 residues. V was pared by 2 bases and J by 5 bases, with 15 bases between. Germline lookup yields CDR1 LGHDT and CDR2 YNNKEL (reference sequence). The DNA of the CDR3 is TGTGCCAGCAGCCAAAATCTACGGCTGGACGAGACCCAGTACTTC. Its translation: CASSQNLRLDETQYF.

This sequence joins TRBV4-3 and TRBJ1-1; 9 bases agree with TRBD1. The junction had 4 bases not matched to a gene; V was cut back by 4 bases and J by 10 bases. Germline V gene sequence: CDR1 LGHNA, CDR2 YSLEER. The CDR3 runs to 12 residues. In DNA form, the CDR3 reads TGCGCCAGCAGCCTCGGGACAGGGCGAGCTTTCTTT. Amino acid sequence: CASSLGTGRAFF.

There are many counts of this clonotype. The CDR3 coding sequence is TGCGCCAGCAGCTTGGCAAGGGGGACTCGACAAGGAGAGACCCAGTACTTC. This gives the protein CASSLARGTRQGETQYF. The chain employs TRBV5-1 and TRBJ2-5; D is possibly TRBD1 or TRBD2 (6 bases each). Trimming shortened V by 0 bases and J by 4 bases, and 19 bases separated the two germline ends. The CDR3 length is 17 residues. Germline V gene lookup returns CDR1 SGHRS and CDR2 YFSETQ.

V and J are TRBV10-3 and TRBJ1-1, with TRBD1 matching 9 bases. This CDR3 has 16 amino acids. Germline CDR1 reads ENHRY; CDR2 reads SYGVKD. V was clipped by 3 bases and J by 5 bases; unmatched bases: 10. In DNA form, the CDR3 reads TGTGCCATCAGTGACCCAACAGGGGGCGGATGGACTGAAGCTTTCTTT. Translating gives CAISDPTGGGWTEAFF.

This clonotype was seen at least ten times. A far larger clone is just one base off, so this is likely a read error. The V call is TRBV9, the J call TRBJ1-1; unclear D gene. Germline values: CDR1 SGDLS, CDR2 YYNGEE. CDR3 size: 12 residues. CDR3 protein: CASGASNSPLPF. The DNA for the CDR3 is TGTGCCAGTGGAGCCTCTAATTCACCCCTCCCCTTT.

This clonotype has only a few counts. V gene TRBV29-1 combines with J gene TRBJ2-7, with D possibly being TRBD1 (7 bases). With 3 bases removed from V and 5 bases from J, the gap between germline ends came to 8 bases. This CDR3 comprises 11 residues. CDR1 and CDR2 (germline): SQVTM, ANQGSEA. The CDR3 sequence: CSVDRGDEQYF. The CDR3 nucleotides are TGCAGCGTTGACAGGGGGGACGAGCAGTACTTC.

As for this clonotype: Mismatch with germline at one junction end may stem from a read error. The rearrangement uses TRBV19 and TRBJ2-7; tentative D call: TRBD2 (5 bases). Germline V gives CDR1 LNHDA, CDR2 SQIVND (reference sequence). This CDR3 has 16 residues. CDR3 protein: CASSVYTSPAGYEQHF. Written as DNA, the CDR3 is TGTGCCAGTAGTGTCTATACTAGTCCCGCGGGCTACGAGCAGCACTTC.

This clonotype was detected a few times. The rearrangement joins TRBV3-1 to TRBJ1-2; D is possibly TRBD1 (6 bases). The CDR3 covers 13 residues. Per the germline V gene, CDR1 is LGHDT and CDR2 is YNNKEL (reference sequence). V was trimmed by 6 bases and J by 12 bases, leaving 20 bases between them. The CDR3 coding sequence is TGTGCCAGCAGTAGGACAGAACGGCGGTTACACACCTTC. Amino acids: CASSRTERRLHTF.

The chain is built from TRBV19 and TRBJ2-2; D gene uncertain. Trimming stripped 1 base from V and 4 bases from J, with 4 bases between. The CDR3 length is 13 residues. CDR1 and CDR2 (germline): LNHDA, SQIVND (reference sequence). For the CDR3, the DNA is TGTGCCAGTAGTATAGGGGGCACCGGGGAGCTGTTTTTT. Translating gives CASSIGGTGELFF.

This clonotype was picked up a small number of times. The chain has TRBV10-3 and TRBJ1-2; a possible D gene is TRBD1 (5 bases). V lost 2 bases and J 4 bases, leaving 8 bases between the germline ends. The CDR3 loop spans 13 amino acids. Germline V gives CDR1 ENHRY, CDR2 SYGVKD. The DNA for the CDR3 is TGTGCCATCAGTGAGCAGGGTGGCTATGGCTACACCTTC. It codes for CAISEQGGYGYTF.

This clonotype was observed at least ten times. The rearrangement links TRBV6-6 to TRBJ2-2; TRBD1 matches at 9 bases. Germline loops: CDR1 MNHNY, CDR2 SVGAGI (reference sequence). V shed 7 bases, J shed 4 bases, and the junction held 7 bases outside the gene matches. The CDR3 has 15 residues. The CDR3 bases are TGTGCCAGCATTTCGCCGGGACAGGGCACCGGGGAGCTGTTTTTT. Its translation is CASISPGQGTGELFF.

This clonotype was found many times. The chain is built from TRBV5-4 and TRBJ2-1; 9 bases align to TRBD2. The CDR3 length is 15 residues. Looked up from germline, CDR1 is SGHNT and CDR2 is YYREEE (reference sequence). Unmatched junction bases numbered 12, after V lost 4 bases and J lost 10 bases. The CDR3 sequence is CASSVVVAGGQEQFF. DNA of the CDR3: TGTGCCAGCAGCGTCGTAGTCGCGGGAGGGCAAGAGCAGTTCTTC.

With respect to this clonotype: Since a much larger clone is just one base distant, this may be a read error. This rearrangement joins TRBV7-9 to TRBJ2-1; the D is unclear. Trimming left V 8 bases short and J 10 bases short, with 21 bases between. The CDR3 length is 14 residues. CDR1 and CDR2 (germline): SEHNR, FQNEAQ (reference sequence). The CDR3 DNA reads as TGTGCCAGCGGCCCAATAGCCCAAAGACCGGAGCAGTTCTTC. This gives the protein CASGPIAQRPEQFF.

The CDR3 region has the DNA TGCGCCAGCAGTCAACCCACGTTGGCGGGAGGGCCCTACGAGCAGTACTTC. This encodes CASSQPTLAGGPYEQYF. The gene calls are TRBV23-1 and TRBJ2-7; 9 bases line up with TRBD2. TRBV23-1 has ORF status, its function being uncertain. There are 17 residues in the CDR3. Trimming took 2 bases from V and 2 from J; bases not matched to a gene: 10.

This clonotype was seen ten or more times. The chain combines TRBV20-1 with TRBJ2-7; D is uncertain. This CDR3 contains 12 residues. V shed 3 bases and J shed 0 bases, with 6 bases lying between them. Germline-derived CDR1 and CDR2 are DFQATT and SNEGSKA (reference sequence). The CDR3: CSASSLSYEQYF. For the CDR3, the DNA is TGCAGTGCTAGCTCGCTCTCCTACGAGCAGTACTTC.

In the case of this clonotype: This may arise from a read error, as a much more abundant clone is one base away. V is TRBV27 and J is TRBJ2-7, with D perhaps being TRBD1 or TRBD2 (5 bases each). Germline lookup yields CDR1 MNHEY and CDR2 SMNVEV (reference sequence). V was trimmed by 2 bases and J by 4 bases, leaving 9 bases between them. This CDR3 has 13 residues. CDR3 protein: CASSLEGRYEQYF. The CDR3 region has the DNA TGTGCCAGCAGTTTAGAGGGGCGGTACGAGCAGTACTTC.

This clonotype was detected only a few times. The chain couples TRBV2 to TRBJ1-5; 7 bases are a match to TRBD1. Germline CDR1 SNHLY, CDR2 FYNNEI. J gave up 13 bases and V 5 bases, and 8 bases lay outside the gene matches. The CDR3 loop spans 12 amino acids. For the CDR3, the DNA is TGTGCCAGCAGTCAACACCGGGACAGACAGCATTTT. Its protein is CASSQHRDRQHF.

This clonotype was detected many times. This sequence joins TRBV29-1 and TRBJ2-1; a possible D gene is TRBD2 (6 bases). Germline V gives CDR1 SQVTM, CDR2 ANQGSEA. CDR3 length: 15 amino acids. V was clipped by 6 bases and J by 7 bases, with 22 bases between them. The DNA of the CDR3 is TGCAGCGTCGGCCCACTAGCTGTTCTGAGGAATGAGCAGTTCTTC. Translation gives CSVGPLAVLRNEQFF.